The 21 T cell receptor beta chains given below trace back to one sample, sequenced in a study of cytomegalovirus exposure and HLA in healthy donors. 60 Vbeta and 13 Jbeta primers were used in PCR. Sequenced by immunoSEQ multiplex PCR; TCRdb stores in-frame clones only, minus some. The table records 140,000 or so clones, roughly 80% of them present only once. What was sequenced was PBMCs. The receptors here all came from a woman aged 25 to 39 in good health and CMV-seronegative.

This chain links TRBV7-2 with TRBJ2-7; TRBD2 matches 7 bases. Germline trimming cut 7 bases from V and 7 bases from J; bases unmatched to any gene: 13. This CDR3 comprises 14 residues. Germline-derived CDR1 and CDR2 are SGHTA and FQGNSA. CDR3 residues: CASTSGTIAREQYF. In nucleotides, the CDR3 is TGTGCCAGCACCTCCGGGACTATAGCGAGGGAGCAGTACTTC.

This chain links TRBV28 with TRBJ1-6, with TRBD1 identical over 12 bases. Germline V gene lookup returns CDR1 MDHEN and CDR2 SYDVKM. This CDR3 spans 17 amino acids. Germline trimming cut 2 bases from V and 10 bases from J; bases unmatched to any gene: 9. CDR3 residues: CASSLRRDRGRRSPLHF. The CDR3 DNA is TGTGCCAGCAGTTTACGCCGGGACAGGGGGCGGAGGTCACCCCTCCACTTT.

The chain recombines TRBV5-5 with TRBJ1-2; 8 bases align to TRBD1. The V gene's germline CDR1 is SGHKS and CDR2 YYEKEE (reference sequence). J lost 4 bases, V lost 4 bases, and 6 bases had no gene match. The CDR3 sequence is 14 residues long. CDR3 bases: TGTGCCAGCAGCCCAGGGGGCATTAGCTATGGCTACACCTTC. It encodes CASSPGGISYGYTF.

The V and J genes are TRBV5-1 and TRBJ1-6, with 8 bases matching TRBD1. Per the germline V gene, CDR1 is SGHRS and CDR2 is YFSETQ. V shed 0 bases, J shed 14 bases, and the junction held 10 bases outside the gene matches. This CDR3 is built from 15 residues. The CDR3 DNA reads as TGCGCCAGCAGCTTGGGACAGGGGATGGCGGAGACCCTCCACTTT. Its translation: CASSLGQGMAETLHF.

V usage is TRBV7-3 and J usage is TRBJ1-6; TRBD1 matches 11 bases. The CDR3 has 15 residues. Germline loops: CDR1 SGHTA, CDR2 FQGTGA. V shed 5 bases, J shed 7 bases, and the junction held 4 bases outside the gene matches. The CDR3 here is CASSRTGGGNSPLHF. In DNA form, the CDR3 reads TGTGCCAGCAGCAGGACAGGGGGCGGGAATTCACCCCTCCACTTT.

V and J are TRBV11-1 and TRBJ2-7; D is perhaps TRBD1 (6 bases). CDR1 SGHAT and CDR2 FQDESV come from the germline V gene (reference sequence). V dropped 5 bases and J dropped 1 base, with 9 bases sitting between them. The CDR3 spans 13 residues. CDR3 nucleotide sequence: TGTGCCAGCAGCCAAGGACAGTCCTACGAGCAGTACTTC. As protein: CASSQGQSYEQYF.

V gene TRBV13 combines with J gene TRBJ2-7; 9 nucleotides agree with TRBD1. This CDR3 contains 15 residues. The V gene's germline CDR1 is PRHDT and CDR2 FYEKMQ (reference sequence). J was trimmed by 3 bases and V by 0 bases; bases with no gene match: 3. The CDR3 region has the DNA TGTGCCAGCAGCTTAGGCCGGGACAGGGTCTACGAGCAGTACTTC. It specifies CASSLGRDRVYEQYF.

The J gene is TRBJ2-7, the V gene TRBV28; 10 positions agree with TRBD2. The CDR3 has 14 amino acids. The V gene end was trimmed by 5 bases and the J gene end by 4 bases; junction bases not matched to a gene: 5. Germline-derived CDR1 and CDR2 are MDHEN and SYDVKM. CDR3 loop: CASSGSSGSYEQYF. For the CDR3, the DNA is TGTGCCAGCAGTGGGTCTAGCGGGAGTTACGAGCAGTACTTC.

This CDR3 reads CASSEVGRAEKLFF. The CDR3 nucleotides are TGTGCCAGCAGTGAAGTGGGTCGAGCGGAAAAACTGTTTTTT. V is TRBV6-1 and J is TRBJ1-4; the D is unclear. The CDR3 is 14 amino acids. V was trimmed by 1 base and J by 8 bases, leaving 11 bases between them. Germline V lookup: CDR1 MNHNS, CDR2 SASEGT.

This chain connects TRBV7-9 to TRBJ2-5; 8 bases align to TRBD1. This CDR3 spans 15 amino acids. Trimming removed 1 base from V and 5 bases from J; junction bases left unmatched: 6. Germline assignment: CDR1 SEHNR and CDR2 FQNEAQ (reference sequence). The CDR3 nucleotides read TGTGCCAGCAGCTTAGTACCAGGGGGCTGGGAGACCCAGTACTTC. It yields the protein CASSLVPGGWETQYF. The whole variable domain, filled in from reference TRBV7-9 and TRBJ2-5, reads DTGVSQNPRHKITKRGQNVTFRCDPISEHNRLYWYRQTLGQGPEFLTYFQNEAQLEKSRLLSDRFSAERPKGSFSTLEIQRTEQGDSAMYLCASSLVPGGWETQYFGPGTRLLVL.

The chain is built from TRBV7-2 and TRBJ1-2; possible D gene TRBD1, 6 bases. Between the trimmed V and J ends, which lost 1 base and 8 bases, there was a span of 14 bases. CDR1 SGHTA and CDR2 FQGNSA come from the germline V gene. CDR3 length equals 14 residues. This CDR3 reads CASSLDGTRGGYTF. The DNA for the CDR3 is TGTGCCAGCAGCTTAGATGGGACAAGGGGAGGCTACACCTTC. Supplemented by reference TRBV7-2 and TRBJ1-2, the full variable domain reads GAGVSQSPSNKVTEKGKDVELRCDPISGHTALYWYRQSLGQGLEFLIYFQGNSAPDKSGLPSDRFSAERTGGSVSTLTIQRTQQEDSAVYLCASSLDGTRGGYTFGSGTRLTVV.

This clone is a singleton in its sample. This chain connects TRBV7-9 to TRBJ2-3; 12 nucleotides align to TRBD2. Germline lookup yields CDR1 SEHNR and CDR2 FQNEAQ (reference sequence). Trimming took 1 base from V and 1 from J; bases not matched to a gene: 0. The CDR3 runs to 16 residues. Here the CDR3 reads CASSLGTSGGTDTQYF. CDR3 coding DNA: TGTGCCAGCAGCTTAGGGACTAGCGGGGGCACAGATACGCAGTATTTT.

The J gene is TRBJ2-3, the V gene TRBV19; D might be TRBD1 (6 bases). Trimming stripped 1 base from V and 1 base from J, with 9 bases between. There are 15 residues in the CDR3. Germline loops: CDR1 LNHDA, CDR2 SQIVND (reference sequence). CDR3 region: CASSIAWTGTDTQYF. The CDR3 DNA follows: TGTGCCAGTAGTATAGCGTGGACAGGCACAGATACGCAGTATTTT.

The rearrangement links TRBV10-1 to TRBJ1-1; the D is unclear. CDR3 length: 13 amino acids. V dropped 2 bases and J dropped 1 base, with 5 bases sitting between them. Germline CDR1 is WNHNN and CDR2 is SYGVQD (reference sequence). The DNA for the CDR3 is TGCGCCAGCAGTGAGACAGCGAACACTGAAGCTTTCTTT. Its translation: CASSETANTEAFF.

The V call is TRBV25-1, the J call TRBJ2-7; weak D call: TRBD1 (6 bases). Deletions cut 4 bases from V and 2 bases from J, with 15 bases between. The CDR3 length is 15 residues. From germline, CDR1 is MGHDK and CDR2 SYGVNS. The CDR3 nucleotides read TGTGCCAGCAGTGTCACAGGGATCCGCGCCTACGAGCAGTACTTC. Its protein is CASSVTGIRAYEQYF.

The genes are TRBV28 and TRBJ2-5; TRBD2 might be the D (6 bases). V was cut by 5 bases and J by 3 bases, with 13 bases left in between. This CDR3 spans 14 amino acids. Germline loops: CDR1 MDHEN, CDR2 SYDVKM. The CDR3 reads CASSRLWGEETQYF. DNA for the CDR3: TGTGCCAGCAGTCGACTCTGGGGGGAAGAGACCCAGTACTTC.

The gene calls are TRBV7-9 and TRBJ1-2, with D possibly matching TRBD1 (5 bases). The CDR3 is 15 amino acids. Germline V gene sequence: CDR1 SEHNR, CDR2 FQNEAQ (reference sequence). The ends were cut back, 2 bases at V and 3 bases at J, with 13 bases in the middle. CDR3 sequence reads: CASSLSQALDYGYTF. The DNA for the CDR3 is TGTGCCAGCAGCTTATCACAGGCTCTAGACTATGGCTACACCTTC.

V gene TRBV5-1 combines with J gene TRBJ2-2; TRBD2 aligns across 10 bases. The CDR3 runs to 18 residues. Germline values: CDR1 SGHRS, CDR2 YFSETQ. With 4 bases clipped from V and 0 bases from J, the junction kept 9 bases outside the gene matches. The DNA of the CDR3 is TGCGCCAGCAGCCTCTGGCTAGCGGGGGCATCGAACACCGGGGAGCTGTTTTTT. Translation: CASSLWLAGASNTGELFF.

The chain has TRBV28 and TRBJ2-1; 15 bases map to TRBD2. The CDR3 consists of 16 residues. J lost 7 bases, V lost 4 bases, and 5 bases had no gene match. Germline-derived CDR1 and CDR2 are MDHEN and SYDVKM. This chain's CDR3 is CASSSGTSGRRNEQFF. CDR3 in DNA: TGTGCCAGCAGTTCCGGGACTAGCGGGAGGAGGAATGAGCAGTTCTTC.

The chain combines TRBV5-1 with TRBJ1-2; 10 nucleotides align to TRBD1. Trimming at V came to 4 bases and at J to 4 bases, leaving 7 bases not matched to a gene. Germline V gene sequence: CDR1 SGHRS, CDR2 YFSETQ. This CDR3 region has 15 residues. CDR3 amino acids: CASSPGTGAVYGYTF. CDR3 sequence (DNA): TGCGCCAGCAGCCCCGGGACAGGGGCCGTCTATGGCTACACCTTC.

J is TRBJ2-2 and V is TRBV9; 10 bases line up with TRBD1. Germline V gives CDR1 SGDLS, CDR2 YYNGEE. V was clipped by 0 bases and J by 4 bases; unmatched bases: 6. This CDR3 has 17 residues. The CDR3 loop reads CASSVEGTGASTGELFF. Written as DNA, the CDR3 is TGTGCCAGCAGCGTAGAAGGGACAGGGGCGAGCACCGGGGAGCTGTTTTTT. The full variable domain, rest sourced from reference TRBV9 and TRBJ2-2, is DSGVTQTPKHLITATGQRVTLRCSPRSGDLSVYWYQQSLDQGLQFLIQYYNGEERAKGNILERFSAQQFPDLHSELNLSSLELGDSALYFCASSVEGTGASTGELFFGEGSRLTVL.